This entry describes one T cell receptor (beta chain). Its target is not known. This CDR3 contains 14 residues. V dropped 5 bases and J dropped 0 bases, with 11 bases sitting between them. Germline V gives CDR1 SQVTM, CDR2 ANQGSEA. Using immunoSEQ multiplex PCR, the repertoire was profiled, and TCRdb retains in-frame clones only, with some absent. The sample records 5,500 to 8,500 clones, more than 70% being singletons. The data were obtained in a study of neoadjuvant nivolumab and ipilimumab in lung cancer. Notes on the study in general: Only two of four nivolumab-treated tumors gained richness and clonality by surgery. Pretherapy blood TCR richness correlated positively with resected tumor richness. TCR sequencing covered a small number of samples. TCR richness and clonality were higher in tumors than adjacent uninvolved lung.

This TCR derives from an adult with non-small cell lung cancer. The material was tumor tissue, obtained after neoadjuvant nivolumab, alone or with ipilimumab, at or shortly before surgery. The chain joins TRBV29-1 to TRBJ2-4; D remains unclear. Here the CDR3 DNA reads TGCAGCGTTTTGAGCCCTCTAGCCAAAAACATTCAGTACTTC. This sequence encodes CSVLSPLAKNIQYF. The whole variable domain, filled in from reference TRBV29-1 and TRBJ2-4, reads SAVISQKPSRDICQRGTSLTIQCQVDSQVTMMFWYRQQPGQSLTLIATANQGSEATYESGFVIDKFPISRPNLTFSTLTVSNMSPEDSSIYLCSVLSPLAKNIQYFGAGTRLSVL.